The sample holds many counts of the clone carrying this TCR beta chain. The data were taken from a study of patients and donors after allogeneic stem cell transplantation. CDR3 length equals 13 residues. V was trimmed by 7 bases and J by 4 bases, leaving 11 bases between them. TCRdb redid the calling of the RT-PCR reads with MiXCR, one entry per CDR3 protein. The sample lists approximately 200,000 distinct CDR3 sequences, 35% to 50% occurring once. The chain recombines TRBV12-3 or TRBV12-4 with TRBJ1-5, with D uncertain. The material sequenced was blood, either unsorted or a sorted T cell fraction (not recorded which). The sequence was collected from a human donor who was either an allogeneic HSCT recipient or a stem cell or donor lymphocyte infusion donor (not recorded which). It is not recorded whose cells these are; they may come from a transplant donor. This CDR3 reads CASTMTLNQPQHF. DNA of the CDR3: TGTGCCAGCACAATGACCCTTAATCAGCCCCAGCATTTT.